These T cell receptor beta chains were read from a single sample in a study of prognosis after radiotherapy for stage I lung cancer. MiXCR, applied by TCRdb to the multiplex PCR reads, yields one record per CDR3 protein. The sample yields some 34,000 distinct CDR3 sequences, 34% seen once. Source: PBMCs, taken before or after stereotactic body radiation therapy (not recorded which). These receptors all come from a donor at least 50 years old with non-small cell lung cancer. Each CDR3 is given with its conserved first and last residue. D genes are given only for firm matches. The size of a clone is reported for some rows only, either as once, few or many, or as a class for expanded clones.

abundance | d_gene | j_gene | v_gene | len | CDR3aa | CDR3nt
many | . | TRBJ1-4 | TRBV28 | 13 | CASTQFGGEKLFF | TGTGCCAGCACCCAGTTCGGGGGTGAAAAACTGTTTTTT
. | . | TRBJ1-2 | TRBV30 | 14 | CALEVRGWIRGYTF | TGTGCACTGGAGGTTAGGGGCTGGATTCGAGGCTACACCTTC
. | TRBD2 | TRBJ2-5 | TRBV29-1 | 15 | CSVEILGSGEETQYF | TGCAGCGTTGAAATTTTAGGAAGCGGGGAAGAGACCCAGTACTTC
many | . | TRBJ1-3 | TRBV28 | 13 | CASRDTIGNTIYF | TGTGCCAGCAGGGACACGATAGGAAACACCATATATTTT
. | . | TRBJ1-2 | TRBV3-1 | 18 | CASSQEEGGPEPNYGYTF | TGTGCCAGCAGCCAAGAAGAAGGAGGTCCTGAGCCTAACTATGGCTACACCTTC
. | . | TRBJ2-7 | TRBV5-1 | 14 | CASSPTVGSYEQYF | TGCGCCAGCAGCCCGACAGTGGGGTCCTACGAGCAGTACTTC
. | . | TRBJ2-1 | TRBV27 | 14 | CASTHRVADNEQFF | TGTGCCAGCACCCACCGGGTAGCGGACAACGAGCAGTTCTTC
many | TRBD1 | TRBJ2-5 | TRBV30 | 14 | CAWGGTGPWETQYF | TGTGCCTGGGGGGGGACAGGTCCTTGGGAGACCCAGTACTTC
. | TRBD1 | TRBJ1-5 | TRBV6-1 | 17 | CARHARQGERGNQPQHF | TGTGCCAGACACGCACGACAGGGGGAAAGGGGCAATCAGCCCCAGCATTTT
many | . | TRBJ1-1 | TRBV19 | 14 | CASRGARLNTEAFF | TGTGCCAGTAGGGGGGCCAGATTGAACACTGAAGCTTTCTTT
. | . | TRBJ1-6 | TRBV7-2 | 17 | CASSLVPGSWYNSPLHF | TGTGCCAGCAGCTTAGTCCCAGGGAGTTGGTATAATTCACCCCTCCACTTT
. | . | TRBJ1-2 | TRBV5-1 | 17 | CASSLLTVQGMAYGYTF | TGCGCCAGCAGCTTGCTCACCGTACAGGGTATGGCCTATGGCTACACCTTC
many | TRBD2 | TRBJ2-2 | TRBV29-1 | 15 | CSVGTSGGNTGELFF | TGCAGCGTTGGGACTAGCGGGGGGAACACCGGGGAGCTGTTTTTT
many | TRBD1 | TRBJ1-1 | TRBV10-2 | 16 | CASSDTGTGVNTEAFF | TGCGCCAGCAGTGATACCGGGACAGGGGTAAACACTGAAGCTTTCTTT
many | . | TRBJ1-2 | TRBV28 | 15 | CASRLGGTSGYGYTF | TGTGCCAGCAGGCTCGGGGGCACTTCGGGCTATGGCTACACCTTC
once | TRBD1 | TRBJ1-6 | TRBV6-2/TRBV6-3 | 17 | CASRAVGTVVRNSPLHF | TGTGCCAGCAGGGCAGTAGGGACAGTGGTGCGCAATTCACCCCTCCACTTT
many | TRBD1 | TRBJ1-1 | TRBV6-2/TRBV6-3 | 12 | CASSYTTGVAFF | TGTGCCAGCAGTTACACGACAGGGGTGGCTTTCTTT
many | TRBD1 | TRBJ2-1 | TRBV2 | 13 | CASSSDREVEQFF | TGTGCCAGCAGTTCGGACAGGGAGGTTGAGCAGTTCTTC